This TCR beta chain emerged from a study of blood T cell repertoires in COVID-19. About the research overall: Samples taken during acute and convalescent COVID-19 were collected in the United States, Italy and Spain. The cDNA or gDNA used as material had been derived from T cells, B-cell-depleted T cells, or PBMCs.

As originally analysed: Researchers report that nucleated cell counts were estimated from reference gene primer amplification. Generated by immunoSEQ multiplex PCR, the TCRdb table keeps only in-frame clones and is missing some. The V and J calls and clone size are taken from that table; D and trimming were inferred from the DNA. This table holds 130,000 to 150,000 clones, over 75% found once. This clonotype originated in a man between 60 and 75 years old with active or convalescent COVID-19. The sample taken for sequencing was peripheral blood.

The CDR3 DNA reads TGTGCCAGCAGCGTAACAGGGGGCGTCGATGGCTACACCTTC. The encoded protein is CASSVTGGVDGYTF. The chain couples TRBV9 to TRBJ1-2; 9 bases match TRBD1. Germline V gene sequence: CDR1 SGDLS, CDR2 YYNGEE. The CDR3 contains 14 residues. Losses at the gene ends were 1 base for V and 6 bases for J; bases not matched to a gene: 4.